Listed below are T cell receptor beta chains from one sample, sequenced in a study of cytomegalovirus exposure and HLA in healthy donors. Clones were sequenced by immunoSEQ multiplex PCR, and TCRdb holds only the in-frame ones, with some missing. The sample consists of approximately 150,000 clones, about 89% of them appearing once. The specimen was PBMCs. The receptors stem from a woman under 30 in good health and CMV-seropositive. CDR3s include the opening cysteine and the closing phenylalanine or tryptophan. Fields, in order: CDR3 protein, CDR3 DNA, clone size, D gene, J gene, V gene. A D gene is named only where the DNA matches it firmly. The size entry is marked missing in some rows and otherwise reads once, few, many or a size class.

CDR3: CASSQQGGLDGYTF
DNA: TGCGCCAGCAGCCAACAGGGAGGATTGGATGGCTACACCTTC
size: -
D: -
J: TRBJ1-2
V: TRBV4-3

CDR3: CASTSPVGQGAREQYF
DNA: TGTGCCAGCACCTCCCCGGTGGGACAGGGGGCGCGGGAGCAGTACTTC
size: -
D: TRBD1
J: TRBJ2-7
V: TRBV5-4

CDR3: CAWSARTKQFF
DNA: TGTGCCTGGAGCGCTAGGACTAAGCAGTTCTTC
size: -
D: -
J: TRBJ2-1
V: TRBV30

CDR3: CSAVPSNSYEQYF
DNA: TGCAGCGCGGTTCCGTCCAACTCCTACGAGCAGTACTTC
size: -
D: -
J: TRBJ2-7
V: TRBV29-1

CDR3: CASSDGTGEYGGPYEQYF
DNA: TGTGCCAGCAGTGATGGGACAGGGGAATATGGAGGGCCTTACGAGCAGTACTTC
size: -
D: TRBD1
J: TRBJ2-7
V: TRBV2

CDR3: CASRGTHDQPQHF
DNA: TGTGCCAGCAGAGGGACACACGATCAGCCCCAGCATTTT
size: few
D: -
J: TRBJ1-5
V: TRBV7-3

CDR3: CASSESGVSYNEQFF
DNA: TGTGCCAGCAGTGAGAGCGGGGTTTCCTACAATGAGCAGTTCTTC
size: -
D: TRBD2
J: TRBJ2-1
V: TRBV6-4

CDR3: CASSTISGRAVDEQYF
DNA: TGTGCCAGCAGTACTATCAGCGGGAGGGCCGTCGACGAGCAGTACTTC
size: -
D: TRBD2
J: TRBJ2-7
V: TRBV28

CDR3: CASSLGDRRNTIYF
DNA: TGTGCCAGCAGCTTGGGGGACAGAAGAAACACCATATATTTT
size: -
D: TRBD1
J: TRBJ1-3
V: TRBV7-8

CDR3: CASSPWDTETYNEQFF
DNA: TGTGCCAGCAGCCCGTGGGACACAGAAACCTACAATGAGCAGTTCTTC
size: -
D: -
J: TRBJ2-1
V: TRBV7-8

CDR3: CAWSGVSLDSGNLYGYTF
DNA: TGTGCCTGGAGTGGAGTTAGTCTGGACAGCGGAAACCTCTATGGCTACACCTTC
size: -
D: -
J: TRBJ1-2
V: TRBV30

CDR3: CASRPPGQGWSGYTF
DNA: TGTGCCAGCAGACCCCCGGGACAGGGATGGAGTGGCTACACCTTC
size: few
D: TRBD1
J: TRBJ1-2
V: TRBV14

CDR3: CASSLASGWETQYF
DNA: TGTGCCAGCAGCTTGGCTAGCGGATGGGAGACCCAGTACTTC
size: -
D: TRBD2
J: TRBJ2-5
V: TRBV5-6

CDR3: CASSRGTGRTDTQYF
DNA: TGCGCCAGCAGCCGAGGGACAGGTCGCACAGATACGCAGTATTTT
size: -
D: TRBD1
J: TRBJ2-3
V: TRBV4-1

CDR3: CASTPGTRPYNEQFF
DNA: TGTGCCAGTACCCCAGGGACTAGACCCTACAATGAGCAGTTCTTC
size: -
D: TRBD2
J: TRBJ2-1
V: TRBV19

CDR3: CASLTSGGRGTQYF
DNA: TGTGCCAGCCTGACTAGCGGGGGAAGGGGTACGCAGTATTTT
size: -
D: TRBD2
J: TRBJ2-3
V: TRBV27

CDR3: CASSGIRGYEQYF
DNA: TGTGCCAGCAGTGGCATCAGGGGCTACGAGCAGTACTTC
size: -
D: -
J: TRBJ2-7
V: TRBV2

CDR3: CASSRLAGRDTDTQYF
DNA: TGTGCCAGCAGCCGACTAGCGGGGCGGGACACAGATACGCAGTATTTT
size: -
D: TRBD2
J: TRBJ2-3
V: TRBV27

CDR3: CASSDRGRGEQFF
DNA: TGTGCCAGCAGCGATAGGGGGAGAGGTGAGCAGTTCTTC
size: -
D: -
J: TRBJ2-1
V: TRBV9

CDR3: CASRRATGGNYGYTF
DNA: TGTGCCAGCAGGAGGGCGACAGGGGGAAACTATGGCTACACCTTC
size: -
D: TRBD1
J: TRBJ1-2
V: TRBV27

CDR3: CASSYSPRQGYGYTF
DNA: TGTGCCAGCAGTTACTCCCCGAGACAGGGGTATGGCTACACCTTC
size: -
D: TRBD1
J: TRBJ1-2
V: TRBV6-6

CDR3: CASRPGTGGYTEAFF
DNA: TGTGCCAGTAGACCCGGGACAGGGGGCTACACTGAAGCTTTCTTT
size: -
D: TRBD1
J: TRBJ1-1
V: TRBV19

CDR3: CASSLRSRAGGTGELFF
DNA: TGTGCCAGCAGCTTACGGAGTCGGGCCGGGGGAACCGGGGAGCTGTTTTTT
size: -
D: -
J: TRBJ2-2
V: TRBV11-3

CDR3: CASRLGLKDEQFF
DNA: TGTGCCAGCAGGTTAGGACTTAAAGATGAGCAGTTCTTC
size: -
D: -
J: TRBJ2-1
V: TRBV5-6

CDR3: CASSLTVQYGYTF
DNA: TGCGCCAGCAGCTTGACAGTGCAATATGGCTACACCTTC
size: once
D: -
J: TRBJ1-2
V: TRBV5-1

CDR3: CAWSLQVGSGEKLFF
DNA: TGTGCCTGGAGTTTACAGGTTGGGTCGGGTGAAAAACTGTTTTTT
size: -
D: -
J: TRBJ1-4
V: TRBV30

CDR3: CAWSVRGTQMNTEAFF
DNA: TGTGCCTGGAGTGTAAGAGGGACTCAGATGAACACTGAAGCTTTCTTT
size: -
D: -
J: TRBJ1-1
V: TRBV30

CDR3: CASSLEGGSYGYTF
DNA: TGTGCCAGCAGCTTGGAGGGAGGGAGCTATGGCTACACCTTC
size: -
D: -
J: TRBJ1-2
V: TRBV5-4

CDR3: CASSGGLGNGELFF
DNA: TGTGCCAGCAGCGGCGGGCTGGGGAACGGGGAGCTGTTTTTT
size: -
D: -
J: TRBJ2-2
V: TRBV7-7

CDR3: CASSLTSEQYF
DNA: TGCGCCAGCAGTCTTACTTCCGAGCAGTACTTC
size: -
D: -
J: TRBJ2-7
V: TRBV5-1

CDR3: CATRREGGTDTQYF
DNA: TGCGCTACACGGCGGGAAGGGGGCACAGATACGCAGTATTTT
size: once
D: -
J: TRBJ2-3
V: TRBV29-1

CDR3: CASSQVYAGAGELFF
DNA: TGTGCCAGCAGCCAAGTATATGCGGGGGCCGGGGAGCTGTTTTTT
size: -
D: TRBD2
J: TRBJ2-2
V: TRBV14

CDR3: CSVLGGRSYEQYF
DNA: TGCAGCGTTCTAGGCGGGCGCTCCTACGAGCAGTACTTC
size: -
D: -
J: TRBJ2-7
V: TRBV29-1

CDR3: CASSRGQGADYTF
DNA: TGTGCCAGCAGCAGGGGACAGGGGGCTGACTACACCTTC
size: -
D: TRBD1
J: TRBJ1-2
V: TRBV7-2

CDR3: CASKPGLAPGELFF
DNA: TGTGCCAGCAAACCGGGACTAGCGCCCGGGGAGCTGTTTTTT
size: -
D: TRBD2
J: TRBJ2-2
V: TRBV27

CDR3: CASSLEIGTGNTIYF
DNA: TGTGCCAGCAGCTTGGAGATCGGGACTGGAAACACCATATATTTT
size: -
D: -
J: TRBJ1-3
V: TRBV5-6

CDR3: CASSYTQLGTFYEQYF
DNA: TGTGCCAGCAGTTACACGCAATTGGGGACTTTCTACGAGCAGTACTTC
size: few
D: -
J: TRBJ2-7
V: TRBV6-6

CDR3: CASTRPGLAYEQYF
DNA: TGTGCCAGCACCCGACCGGGACTAGCCTACGAGCAGTACTTC
size: once
D: TRBD2
J: TRBJ2-7
V: TRBV6-1

CDR3: CASSRSTGVGHTF
DNA: TGTGCCAGCAGCAGATCAACAGGGGTAGGCCACACCTTC
size: -
D: TRBD1
J: TRBJ1-2
V: TRBV5-8

CDR3: CASSSSETQYF
DNA: TGTGCCAGCAGCTCTTCCGAGACCCAGTACTTC
size: -
D: -
J: TRBJ2-5
V: TRBV14

CDR3: CASSVVQAGTEAFF
DNA: TGTGCCAGCAGCGTAGTTCAGGCTGGTACCGAAGCTTTCTTT
size: -
D: -
J: TRBJ1-1
V: TRBV9

CDR3: CASSSGNVNQPQHF
DNA: TGTGCCAGCAGCTCAGGGAATGTGAATCAGCCCCAGCATTTT
size: -
D: -
J: TRBJ1-5
V: TRBV7-9

CDR3: CAWMGGPTEAFF
DNA: TGTGCCTGGATGGGGGGACCCACTGAAGCTTTCTTT
size: few
D: -
J: TRBJ1-1
V: TRBV30

CDR3: CASSGISTSPNEQFF
DNA: TGTGCCAGCAGCGGAATTTCGACTAGTCCAAATGAGCAGTTCTTC
size: few
D: -
J: TRBJ2-1
V: TRBV7-8

CDR3: CAWSVSNRVTNEKLFF
DNA: TGTGCCTGGAGTGTTTCCAACAGGGTAACTAATGAAAAACTGTTTTTT
size: -
D: -
J: TRBJ1-4
V: TRBV30

CDR3: CASSLAPISTDTQYF
DNA: TGTGCCAGCAGCTTAGCCCCCATTAGCACAGATACGCAGTATTTT
size: -
D: -
J: TRBJ2-3
V: TRBV7-2

CDR3: CASAERATNTGELFF
DNA: TGTGCCAGCGCTGAGAGGGCGACGAACACCGGGGAGCTGTTTTTT
size: -
D: -
J: TRBJ2-2
V: TRBV2

CDR3: CASSLGQIPTGELFF
DNA: TGTGCCAGCAGCTTGGGACAGATACCCACCGGGGAGCTGTTTTTT
size: -
D: TRBD1
J: TRBJ2-2
V: TRBV7-2

CDR3: CASSLAVGSEKRETQYF
DNA: TGTGCCAGCAGTTTGGCGGTTGGGTCAGAAAAGAGGGAGACCCAGTACTTC
size: -
D: -
J: TRBJ2-5
V: TRBV27

CDR3: CASSQDWLAGGGEQFF
DNA: TGCGCCAGCAGCCAAGATTGGTTAGCGGGAGGGGGTGAGCAGTTCTTC
size: -
D: TRBD2
J: TRBJ2-1
V: TRBV4-3